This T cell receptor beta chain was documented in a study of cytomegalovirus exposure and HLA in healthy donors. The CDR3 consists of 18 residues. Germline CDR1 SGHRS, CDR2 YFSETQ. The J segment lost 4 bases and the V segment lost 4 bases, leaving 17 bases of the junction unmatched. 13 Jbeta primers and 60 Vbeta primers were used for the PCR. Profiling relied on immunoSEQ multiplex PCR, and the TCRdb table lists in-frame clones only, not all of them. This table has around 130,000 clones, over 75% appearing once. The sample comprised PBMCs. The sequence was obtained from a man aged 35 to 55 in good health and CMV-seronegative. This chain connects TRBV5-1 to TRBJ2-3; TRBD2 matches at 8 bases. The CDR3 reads CASSLTLRLAGDPDTQYF. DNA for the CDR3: TGCGCCAGCAGCCTGACCCTCCGCCTAGCGGGCGACCCAGATACGCAGTATTTT. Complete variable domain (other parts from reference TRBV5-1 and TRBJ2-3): KAGVTQTPRYLIKTRGQQVTLSCSPISGHRSVSWYQQTPGQGLQFLFEYFSETQRNKGNFPGRFSGRQFSNSRSEMNVSTLELGDSALYLCASSLTLRLAGDPDTQYFGPGTRLTVL.